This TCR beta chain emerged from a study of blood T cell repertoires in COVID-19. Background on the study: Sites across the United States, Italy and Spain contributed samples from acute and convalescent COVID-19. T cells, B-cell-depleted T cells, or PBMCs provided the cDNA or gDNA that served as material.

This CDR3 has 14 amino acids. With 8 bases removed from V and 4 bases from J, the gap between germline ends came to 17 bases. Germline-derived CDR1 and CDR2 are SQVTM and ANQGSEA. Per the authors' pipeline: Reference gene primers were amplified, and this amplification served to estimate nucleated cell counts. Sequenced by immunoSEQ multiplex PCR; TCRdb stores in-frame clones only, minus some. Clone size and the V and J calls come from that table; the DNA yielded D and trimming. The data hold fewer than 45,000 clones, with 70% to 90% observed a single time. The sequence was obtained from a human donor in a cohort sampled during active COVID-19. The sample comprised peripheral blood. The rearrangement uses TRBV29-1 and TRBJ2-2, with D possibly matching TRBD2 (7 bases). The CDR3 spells CSLRTGGPTGELFF. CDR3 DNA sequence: TGCAGCCTCCGGACGGGGGGCCCCACCGGGGAGCTGTTTTTT.